Listed here is a single TCR beta chain. Its antigen is not identified. The CDR3 loop spans 16 amino acids. The germline gives CDR1 SGHDN, CDR2 FVKESK. UMI-labeled 5' RACE generated the TCR beta libraries. With the 5' RACE reads reprocessed, TCRdb shows one record per CDR3 protein and no DNA. Its clone listing holds some 6,100 distinct CDR3 sequences. This sample is drawn from a study of human CD8 memory T cell subsets. Study conclusions and caveats: Both stem-like memory T cells and precursor exhausted T cells showed comparably high diversity, which set them apart from effector memory cells.

CCR7+ PD-1+ TIGIT+ early memory CD8+ cells with dysfunctional traits were TPEX. It was from duplicate vials of some 150,000 sorted CD8+ T cells per subset that RNA came. The sample comprised CD8+ T cells from PBMCs. This sequence joins TRBV14 and TRBJ2-2; the TCRdb call, TRBD1, lacks DNA for checking. This TCR was sampled from a human donor in good health. Here the CDR3 reads CASSRGTGHYTGELFF.